This T cell receptor (beta chain) was captured in a study of PD-L1 blockade in urothelial cancer. Whole-study context: Between 0 and 3 chemotherapy regimens preceded treatment for each patient.

Germline CDR1 is LNHNV and CDR2 is YYDKDF (reference sequence). V gave up 0 bases and J gave up 6 bases, with 12 bases separating them. This CDR3 comprises 15 residues. Assay used: immunoSEQ multiplex PCR; TCRdb lists only in-frame clones, some missing. The repertoire holds some 2,500 clones, 33% seen once, with less than 6.5% in the top ten. The sequence was obtained from a man aged 65 to 79 with urothelial cancer. The starting material was tumor tissue, obtained before atezolizumab (anti-PD-L1) treatment. The genes are TRBV15 and TRBJ1-5; no definite D call. The CDR3 DNA is TGTGCCACCAGCAGAGAGGTCGAGGGTGTTCAGCCCCAGCATTTT. It specifies CATSREVEGVQPQHF.